Below, 31 T cell receptor beta chains from the same sample are listed, as sequenced in a study of response to subunit inactivated influenza vaccine. TCRdb passed the RT-PCR reads through MiXCR, listing each CDR3 protein once. Of 500,000 to 550,000 distinct CDR3 sequences listed, around a quarter were seen once; the top ten hold 2.8%. The same sample was also used in a study of T cells expressing NK-cell markers. From that report: UMIs were included in TCR beta cDNA generated by 5'RACE template switching.

Sequencing used CD4+ T cells sorted from PBMCs, obtained 11 to 12 days after vaccination. The origin of the receptors is a man in his fifties who received an inactivated influenza vaccine.

The rearrangement uses TRBV20-1 and TRBJ2-5; D ambiguous. Germline CDR1 and CDR2: DFQATT and SNEGSKA (reference sequence). The CDR3 is 13 residues long. With 7 bases removed from V and 1 base from J, the gap between germline ends came to 13 bases. The CDR3 nucleotides are TGCAGTGTGGCTAGTCCCTCCCAAGAGACCCAGTACTTC. Residues: CSVASPSQETQYF.

This clonotype was counted ten times or more. The CDR3 loop is CAWSLDSRAYEQYF. The CDR3 DNA is TGTGCCTGGAGTTTGGATTCCAGAGCCTACGAGCAGTACTTC. The chain employs TRBV30 and TRBJ2-7; D gene ambiguous. Trimming shortened V by 2 bases and J by 2 bases, and 13 bases separated the two germline ends. Germline lookup yields CDR1 GTSNPN and CDR2 SVGIG (reference sequence). The CDR3 runs 14 residues. Variable domain in full (rest from reference TRBV30 and TRBJ2-7): SQTIHQWPATLVQPVGSPLSLECTVEGTSNPNLYWYRQAAGRGLQLLFYSVGIGQISSEVPQNLSASRPQDRQFILSSKKLLLSDSGFYLCAWSLDSRAYEQYFGPGTRLTVT.

In this sample, this clonotype turned up a few times. The chain employs TRBV29-1 and TRBJ2-7; 8 bases map to TRBD2. The CDR3 has 15 amino acids. V lost 4 bases and J lost 3; bases outside the gene matches: 11. Germline assignment: CDR1 SQVTM and CDR2 ANQGSEA. The CDR3 sequence: CSVARGTRGNYEQYF. The CDR3 nucleotides are TGCAGCGTTGCGCGTGGGACTAGGGGGAACTACGAGCAGTACTTC.

V usage is TRBV20-1 and J usage is TRBJ1-4; possibly TRBD1 for D (5 bases). Germline V gives CDR1 DFQATT, CDR2 SNEGSKA (reference sequence). CDR3 length: 16 residues. Trimming removed 1 base at V and 11 bases at J, with 23 bases between. CDR3 DNA sequence: TGCAGTGCTAGAGTGCGCCAAGGGGCGGCGGCGAGGAAACTGTTTTTT. This sequence encodes CSARVRQGAAARKLFF.

In DNA form, the CDR3 reads TGTGCCACCAGCAGGGACAATTCACCCCTCCACTTT. Protein: CATSRDNSPLHF. This chain joins TRBV15 and TRBJ1-6; D is unclear. This CDR3 contains 12 residues. CDR1 LNHNV and CDR2 YYDKDF come from the germline V gene (reference sequence). V dropped 3 bases and J dropped 7 bases, with 4 bases sitting between them.

The chain carries TRBV5-1 and TRBJ2-3; 7 bases match TRBD2. The CDR3 is made up of 15 amino acids. Germline CDR1 reads SGHRS; CDR2 reads YFSETQ. V was clipped by 5 bases and J by 2 bases; unmatched bases: 8. The CDR3 nucleotides are TGCGCCAGCAGGAAAAGACTAGCCCACACAGATACGCAGTATTTT. As protein: CASRKRLAHTDTQYF.

This clonotype occurred a few times. This chain joins TRBV20-1 and TRBJ2-1; a weak D match, TRBD2 (7 bases). The CDR3 totals 15 residues. CDR1 is DFQATT and CDR2 is SNEGSKA in the germline V gene (reference sequence). With 5 bases removed from V and 5 bases from J, the gap between germline ends came to 19 bases. The CDR3 here is CSASRGGGGDNEQFF. The CDR3 region has the DNA TGCAGTGCTTCGCGAGGGGGGGGTGGGGACAATGAGCAGTTCTTC.

This chain joins TRBV6-5 and TRBJ2-3; 11 nucleotides match TRBD2. The ends lost 2 bases at V and 7 bases at J; junction bases unmatched: 17. CDR3 length: 19 residues. Germline CDR1 MNHEY, CDR2 SVGAGI. This CDR3 reads CASSYRGGRGTSGLNTQYF. The DNA of the CDR3 is TGTGCCAGCAGTTACAGGGGGGGGCGCGGGACTAGCGGTCTTAATACGCAGTATTTT.

The chain carries TRBV3-1 and TRBJ2-3, with D possibly TRBD2 on 5 matching bases. In germline, CDR1 is LGHDT, CDR2 YNNKEL (reference sequence). V dropped 7 bases and J dropped 0 bases, with 20 bases sitting between them. The CDR3 runs 17 residues. CDR3 nucleotide sequence: TGTGCCAGCACACCCAGCCTCGGAGGATTAAGCACAGATACGCAGTATTTT. As protein: CASTPSLGGLSTDTQYF.

The V and J genes are TRBV4-3 and TRBJ1-3; weak D call: TRBD1 (5 bases). This CDR3 region has 15 residues. CDR1 and CDR2 (germline): LGHNA, YSLEER. Trimming shortened V by 0 bases and J by 5 bases, and 11 bases separated the two germline ends. This CDR3 is CASSQESGWRNTIYF. The CDR3 DNA reads TGCGCCAGCAGCCAAGAATCAGGGTGGAGAAACACCATATATTTT.

This clonotype was observed a handful of times. This chain uses TRBV6-1 with TRBJ2-7, with TRBD1 matching over 9 bases. The CDR3 contains 13 residues. The germline gives CDR1 MNHNS, CDR2 SASEGT. V dropped 6 bases and J dropped 7; count of bases not matched to a gene: 7. The chain's CDR3 is CASRSQGAREQYF. CDR3 bases: TGTGCCAGCAGATCACAGGGGGCGCGGGAGCAGTACTTC.

CDR3 residues: CASSLGQLQETQYF. CDR3 in DNA: TGCGCCAGCAGCTTGGGACAGCTTCAAGAGACCCAGTACTTC. This chain uses TRBV5-1 with TRBJ2-5; D may be TRBD1 (5 bases). CDR1 is SGHRS, CDR2 YFSETQ, per germline. The CDR3 has 14 amino acids. Trimming removed 0 bases at V and 2 bases at J, with 8 bases between.

This clonotype was detected ten times or more. V usage is TRBV11-2 and J usage is TRBJ2-2; D is perhaps TRBD2 (6 bases). V shed 5 bases and J shed 1 base, with 17 bases lying between them. Germline assignment: CDR1 SGHAT and CDR2 FQNNGV. The CDR3 runs 17 residues. The CDR3 sequence is CASSRALGGKNTGELFF. The CDR3 bases are TGTGCCAGCAGCCGCGCTCTGGGCGGGAAGAACACCGGGGAGCTGTTTTTT.

This sequence joins TRBV24-1 and TRBJ1-2; the match to TRBD1 covers 8 bases. The ends lost 9 bases at V and 6 bases at J; junction bases unmatched: 5. The CDR3 runs to 12 residues. CDR1 is KGHDR and CDR2 is SFDVKD in the germline V gene. This CDR3 is CATEDRADGYTF. CDR3 DNA: TGTGCCACCGAGGACAGGGCCGATGGCTACACCTTC.

The chain is built from TRBV12-3 or TRBV12-4 and TRBJ2-7; D remains unclear. Trimming took 3 bases from V and 9 from J, leaving 18 bases between them. The CDR3 is 14 amino acids. CDR3 DNA sequence: TGTGCCAGCAGTTTCCGGTCCGCTACCTCTGGGCAGTACTTC. Translated: CASSFRSATSGQYF.

The chain links TRBV12-3 or TRBV12-4 to TRBJ2-2; TRBD2 agrees at 7 bases. The CDR3 sequence is 15 residues long. V trimming: 6 bases; J trimming: 4 bases; junction bases outside the gene matches: 8. The CDR3 region has the DNA TGTGCCAGCAGCCCCGGACTAGGGCTCACCGGGGAGCTGTTTTTT. Translated: CASSPGLGLTGELFF.

V gene TRBV28 combines with J gene TRBJ1-2, with TRBD1 matching 9 bases. The CDR3 length is 15 residues. V lost 3 bases, J lost 5 bases, and 7 bases stayed unmatched. From germline, CDR1 is MDHEN and CDR2 SYDVKM. The CDR3 DNA reads TGTGCCAGCAGTTTCGTGGACAGGGGAGATTATGGCTACACCTTC. Protein product: CASSFVDRGDYGYTF.

The V gene is TRBV20-1, the J gene TRBJ2-3, with 11 bases lining up with TRBD2. CDR3 length: 15 residues. V gave up 0 bases and J gave up 7 bases; unmatched junction bases: 6. Germline CDR1 and CDR2: DFQATT and SNEGSKA (reference sequence). The CDR3 spells CSARDRLAGTYTQYF. The CDR3 DNA sequence: TGCAGTGCTAGAGATCGACTAGCGGGGACATATACGCAGTATTTT.

The chain has TRBV11-2 and TRBJ2-1, with D possibly being TRBD1 (6 bases). With 0 bases removed from V and 6 bases from J, the gap between germline ends came to 9 bases. The CDR3 sequence is 14 residues long. Germline V gene sequence: CDR1 SGHAT, CDR2 FQNNGV. CDR3 nucleotides: TGTGCCAGCAGCTTAGATGGACAGAGCAATGAGCAGTTCTTC. Its protein product is CASSLDGQSNEQFF.

The rearrangement links TRBV20-1 to TRBJ2-4, with 8 bases matching TRBD2. V was pared by 5 bases and J by 7 bases, with 10 bases of the junction left unmatched. The CDR3 is made up of 14 amino acids. Germline CDR1 reads DFQATT; CDR2 reads SNEGSKA (reference sequence). The CDR3 reads CSASPGGESNIQYF. DNA for the CDR3: TGCAGTGCTTCTCCCGGGGGGGAAAGTAACATTCAGTACTTC.

This sequence joins TRBV2 and TRBJ2-2, with 8 positions matching TRBD1. V dropped 7 bases and J dropped 4; count of bases not matched to a gene: 8. The CDR3 spans 15 residues. Germline V gene data show CDR1 as SNHLY and CDR2 as FYNNEI. CDR3 region: CASNTRDRTTGELFF. CDR3 DNA sequence: TGTGCCAGCAATACGAGGGACAGGACCACCGGGGAGCTGTTTTTT. The variable domain in full, with the rest retrieved from reference TRBV2 and TRBJ2-2, is EPEVTQTPSHQVTQMGQEVILRCVPISNHLYFYWYRQILGQKVEFLVSFYNNEISEKSEIFDDQFSVERPDGSNFTLKIRSTKLEDSAMYFCASNTRDRTTGELFFGEGSRLTVL.

CDR3 in DNA: TGTGCCAGCAGTTACGAACAGGGGGCGGGCAGTTCCAATGAGCAGTTCTTC. Its protein product is CASSYEQGAGSSNEQFF. The rearrangement joins TRBV6-5 to TRBJ2-1; 9 bases map to TRBD1. This CDR3 is 17 amino acids long. Germline trimming cut 2 bases from V and 6 bases from J; bases unmatched to any gene: 11. The germline V gene encodes CDR1 MNHEY and CDR2 SVGAGI.

V is TRBV6-2 or TRBV6-3 and J is TRBJ2-2; maybe TRBD2 (6 bases). CDR1 and CDR2 from the germline V gene are MNHEY and SVGEGT. The V gene lost 0 bases and the J gene lost 4 bases, with 9 bases spanning the gap. The CDR3 is made up of 15 amino acids. The CDR3 here is CASSYSRDGTGELFF. The CDR3 DNA is TGTGCCAGCAGTTACTCGCGGGACGGCACCGGGGAGCTGTTTTTT.

The V call is TRBV29-1, the J call TRBJ1-3; the D gene is possibly TRBD1 (6 bases). The CDR3 extends over 17 amino acids. CDR1 is SQVTM and CDR2 is ANQGSEA in the germline V gene. With 1 base removed from V and 2 bases from J, the gap between germline ends came to 18 bases. The CDR3: CSVEVGSGVGAGNTIYF. The CDR3 nucleotides read TGCAGCGTTGAAGTGGGTTCAGGGGTCGGTGCTGGAAACACCATATATTTT.

This clonotype was observed a handful of times. V gene TRBV9 combines with J gene TRBJ1-2, with TRBD1 as a possible D gene (6 bases). Trimming removed 3 bases from V and 7 bases from J, with 16 bases in between. Per germline, CDR1 SGDLS and CDR2 YYNGEE. The CDR3 loop spans 14 amino acids. The CDR3 nucleotides are TGTGCCAGCAGCGAGGGGACAACGAGACCTGGCTACACCTTC. It translates to CASSEGTTRPGYTF.

In its sample, this clonotype was seen many times. The gene calls are TRBV5-1 and TRBJ2-3; D might be TRBD1 (6 bases). The V end was cut by 4 bases, the J end by 6 bases, with 21 bases between. Germline V gene data show CDR1 as SGHRS and CDR2 as YFSETQ. The CDR3 is made up of 16 amino acids. CDR3 sequence reads: CASSRSGTPGQDTQYF. CDR3 nucleotide sequence: TGCGCCAGCAGCCGATCCGGGACACCCGGGCAGGATACGCAGTATTTT.

This clonotype was recorded many times. This rearrangement joins TRBV6-5 to TRBJ2-7, with no clear D. Germline V CDR1 and CDR2: MNHEY, SVGAGI. V dropped 0 bases and J dropped 6 bases, with 3 bases sitting between them. This CDR3 region has 11 residues. The CDR3 DNA is TGTGCCAGCAGTTACTCAGGCGAGCAGTACTTC. Its protein product is CASSYSGEQYF.

V is TRBV11-1 and J is TRBJ1-5; D perhaps matches TRBD1 (6 bases). In germline, CDR1 is SGHAT, CDR2 FQDESV (reference sequence). The length of the CDR3 is 19 residues. Trimming took 5 bases from V and 3 from J, leaving 26 bases between them. The CDR3 spells CASSPPRLRQVLNNQPQHF. CDR3 sequence (DNA): TGTGCCAGCAGCCCACCTCGCCTCCGACAGGTCCTAAACAATCAGCCCCAGCATTTT.

In its sample, this clonotype was seen a few times. The genes are TRBV11-2 and TRBJ2-2; D is unclear. Germline CDR1 SGHAT, CDR2 FQNNGV. The germline V and J ends were trimmed by 5 bases and 1 base, with 11 bases remaining between them. CDR3 size: 15 residues. The CDR3 region is CASSHPLQNTGELFF. CDR3 DNA sequence: TGTGCCAGCAGCCACCCCTTACAGAACACCGGGGAGCTGTTTTTT.

This clonotype was observed a few times. The V and J genes are TRBV10-2 and TRBJ2-1; D possibly corresponds to TRBD2 (7 bases). Germline CDR1 is WSHSY and CDR2 is SAAADI. V lost 0 bases to trimming and J lost 4 bases, with 13 bases between them. The CDR3 contains 16 residues. The CDR3 spells CASSESRGTTYNEQFF. The CDR3 nucleotides read TGCGCCAGCAGTGAGTCGAGGGGGACTACTTACAATGAGCAGTTCTTC.

This clonotype showed up just a few times. The V gene is TRBV5-1, the J gene TRBJ1-2; TRBD1 might be the D (5 bases). The CDR3 has 13 amino acids. CDR1 and CDR2 from the germline V gene are SGHRS and YFSETQ. Trimming took 4 bases from V and 4 from J, leaving 11 bases between them. The CDR3: CASSTDRLYGYTF. The CDR3 DNA reads as TGCGCCAGCAGCACCGACAGACTCTATGGCTACACCTTC.